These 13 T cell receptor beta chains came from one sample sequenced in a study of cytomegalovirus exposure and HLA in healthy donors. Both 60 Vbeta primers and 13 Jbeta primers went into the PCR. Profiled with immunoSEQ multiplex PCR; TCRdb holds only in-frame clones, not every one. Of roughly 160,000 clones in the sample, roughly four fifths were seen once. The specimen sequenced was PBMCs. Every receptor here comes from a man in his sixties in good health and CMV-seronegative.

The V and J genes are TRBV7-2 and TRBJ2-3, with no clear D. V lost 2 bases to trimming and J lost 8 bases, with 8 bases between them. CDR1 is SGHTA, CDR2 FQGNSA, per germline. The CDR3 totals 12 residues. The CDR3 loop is CASSLQESTQYF. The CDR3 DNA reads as TGTGCCAGCAGCTTACAGGAAAGTACGCAGTATTTT.

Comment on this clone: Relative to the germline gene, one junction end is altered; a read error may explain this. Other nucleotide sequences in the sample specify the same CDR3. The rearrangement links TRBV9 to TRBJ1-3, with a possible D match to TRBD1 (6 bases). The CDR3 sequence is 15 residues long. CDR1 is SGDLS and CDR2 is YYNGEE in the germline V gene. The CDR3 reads CASSFRGGSGNTIYF. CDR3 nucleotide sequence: TGCGCCAGCAGCTTTAGGGGGGGTTCGGGAAACACCATATATTTT.

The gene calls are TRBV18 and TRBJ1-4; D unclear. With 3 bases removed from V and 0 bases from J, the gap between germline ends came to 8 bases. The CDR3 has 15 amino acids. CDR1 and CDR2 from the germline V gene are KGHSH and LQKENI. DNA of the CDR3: TGTGCCAGCTCACCGTTCCCCACAACTAATGAAAAACTGTTTTTT. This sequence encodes CASSPFPTTNEKLFF.

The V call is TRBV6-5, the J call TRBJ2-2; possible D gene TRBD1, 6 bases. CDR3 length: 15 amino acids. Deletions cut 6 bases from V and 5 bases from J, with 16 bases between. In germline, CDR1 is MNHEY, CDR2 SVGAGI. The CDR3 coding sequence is TGTGCCAGCAGGTATCTCCGGGACAAAACCGGGGAGCTGTTTTTT. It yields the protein CASRYLRDKTGELFF.

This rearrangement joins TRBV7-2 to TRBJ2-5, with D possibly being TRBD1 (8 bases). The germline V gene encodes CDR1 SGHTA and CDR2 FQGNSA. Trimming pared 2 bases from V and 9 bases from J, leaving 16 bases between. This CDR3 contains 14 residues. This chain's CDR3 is CASSLYRGEGAQYF. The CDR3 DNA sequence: TGTGCCAGCAGCTTATACAGGGGGGAGGGGGCCCAGTACTTC.

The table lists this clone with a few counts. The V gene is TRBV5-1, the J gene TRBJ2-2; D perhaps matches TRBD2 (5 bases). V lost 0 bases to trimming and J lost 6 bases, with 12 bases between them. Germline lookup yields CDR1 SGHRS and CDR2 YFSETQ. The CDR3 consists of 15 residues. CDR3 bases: TGCGCCAGCAGCTTGGAGATGTCGGGGTCCGGGGAGCTGTTTTTT. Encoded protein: CASSLEMSGSGELFF.

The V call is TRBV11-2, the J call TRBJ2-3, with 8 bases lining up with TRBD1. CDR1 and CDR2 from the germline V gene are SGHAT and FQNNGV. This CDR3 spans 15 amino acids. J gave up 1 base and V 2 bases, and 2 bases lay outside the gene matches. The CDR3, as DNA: TGTGCCAGCAGCTTACGACAGGGGCGCACAGATACGCAGTATTTT. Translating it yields CASSLRQGRTDTQYF.

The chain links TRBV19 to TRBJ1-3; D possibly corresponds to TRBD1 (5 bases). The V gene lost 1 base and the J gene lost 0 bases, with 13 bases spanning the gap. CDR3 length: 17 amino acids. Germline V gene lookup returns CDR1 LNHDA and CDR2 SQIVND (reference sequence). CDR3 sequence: CASSIAFRTPSGNTIYF. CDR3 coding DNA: TGTGCCAGTAGTATAGCTTTCAGGACACCCTCTGGAAACACCATATATTTT.

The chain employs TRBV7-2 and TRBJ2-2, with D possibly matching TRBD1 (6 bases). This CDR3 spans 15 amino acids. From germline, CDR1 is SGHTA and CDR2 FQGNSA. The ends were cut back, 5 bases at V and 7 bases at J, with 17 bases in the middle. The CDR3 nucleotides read TGTGCCAGCAGCCCCCAAACAGGGCAGGACGGGGAGCTGTTTTTT. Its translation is CASSPQTGQDGELFF.

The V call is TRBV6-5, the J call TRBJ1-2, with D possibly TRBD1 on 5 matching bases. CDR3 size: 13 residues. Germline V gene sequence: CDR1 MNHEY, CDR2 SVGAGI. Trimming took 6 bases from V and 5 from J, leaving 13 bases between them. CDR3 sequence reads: CASRGGLAYGYTF. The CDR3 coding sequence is TGTGCCAGCAGGGGGGGTTTGGCATATGGCTACACCTTC.

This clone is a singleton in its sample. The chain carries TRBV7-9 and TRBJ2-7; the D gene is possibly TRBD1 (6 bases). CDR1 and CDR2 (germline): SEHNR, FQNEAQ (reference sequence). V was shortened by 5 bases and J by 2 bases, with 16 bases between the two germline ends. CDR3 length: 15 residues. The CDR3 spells CASSQGSDSTYEQYF. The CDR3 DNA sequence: TGTGCCAGCAGCCAGGGTTCGGACAGTACCTACGAGCAGTACTTC.

Written as DNA, the CDR3 is TGTGCCAGCAGCAAAGACCAGGGACTCCCCCCTCTCTACGAGCAGTACTTC. This gives the protein CASSKDQGLPPLYEQYF. The chain recombines TRBV21-1 with TRBJ2-7; the table gives TRBD2 as D, unverified against the DNA. TRBV21-1 is a recognized pseudogene. There are 17 residues in the CDR3.

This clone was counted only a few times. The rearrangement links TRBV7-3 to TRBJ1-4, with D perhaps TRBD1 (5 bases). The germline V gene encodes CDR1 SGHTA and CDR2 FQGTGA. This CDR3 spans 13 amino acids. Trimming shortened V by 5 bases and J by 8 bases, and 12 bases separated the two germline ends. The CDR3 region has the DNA TGTGCCAGCAGCACAGGACACGGGGAAAAACTGTTTTTT. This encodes CASSTGHGEKLFF.